This T cell receptor beta chain derives from a study of beta chain features in type 1 diabetes. Whole-study context: In age, gender and cell yields, patients were similar to healthy donors.

Notes on this clone: The target antigen is unknown.

The entirety of the isolated RNA underwent reverse transcription, so expressed TCRB transcripts were sequenced. Sequencing was performed with immunoSEQ multiplex PCR; in TCRdb, only in-frame clones are kept and a portion is missing. Here the sample spans under 900,000 clones, 15% to 20% being singletons. Notes on the study in general: A potential influence of HLA type upon TCRB rearrangement remained unresolved herein. Comparison showed that naive, central memory and Treg TCRB repertoires appeared more similar among patients than among healthy donors.

This CDR3 region has 11 residues. From germline, CDR1 is SQVTM and CDR2 ANQGSEA. The V gene lost 5 bases and the J gene lost 7 bases, with 9 bases spanning the gap. The receptor comes from a woman aged 18 to 35 in good health. What was sequenced was naive CD4+ T cells from blood. The chain couples TRBV29-1 to TRBJ2-1; maybe TRBD1 (5 bases). This CDR3 reads CSVKGSNEQFF. CDR3 coding DNA: TGCAGCGTTAAGGGGTCGAATGAGCAGTTCTTC.